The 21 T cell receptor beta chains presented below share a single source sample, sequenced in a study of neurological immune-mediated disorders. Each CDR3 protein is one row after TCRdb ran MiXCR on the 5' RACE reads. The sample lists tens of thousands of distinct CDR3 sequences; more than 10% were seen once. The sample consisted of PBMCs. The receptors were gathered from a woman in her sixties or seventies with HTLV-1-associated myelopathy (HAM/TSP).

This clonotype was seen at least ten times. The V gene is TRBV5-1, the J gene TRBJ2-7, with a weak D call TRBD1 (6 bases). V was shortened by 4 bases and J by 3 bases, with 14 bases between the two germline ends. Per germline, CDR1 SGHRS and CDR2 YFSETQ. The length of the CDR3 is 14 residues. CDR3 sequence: CASSGDKFSYEQYF. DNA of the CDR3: TGCGCCAGCAGCGGGGACAAGTTTAGCTACGAGCAGTACTTC.

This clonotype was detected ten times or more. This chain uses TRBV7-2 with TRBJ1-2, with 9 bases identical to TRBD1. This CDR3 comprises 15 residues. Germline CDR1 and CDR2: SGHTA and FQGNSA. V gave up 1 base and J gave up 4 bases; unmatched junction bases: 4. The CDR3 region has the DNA TGTGCCAGCAGCTTAGAACAGGGGGCCCTCTATGGCTACACCTTC. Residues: CASSLEQGALYGYTF.

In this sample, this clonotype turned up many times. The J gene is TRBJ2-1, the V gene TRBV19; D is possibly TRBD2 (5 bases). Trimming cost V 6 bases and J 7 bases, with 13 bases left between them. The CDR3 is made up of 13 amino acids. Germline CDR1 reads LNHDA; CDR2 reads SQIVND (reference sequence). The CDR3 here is CASRGSSGNEQFF. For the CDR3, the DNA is TGTGCCAGTAGGGGGTCCTCGGGGAATGAGCAGTTCTTC.

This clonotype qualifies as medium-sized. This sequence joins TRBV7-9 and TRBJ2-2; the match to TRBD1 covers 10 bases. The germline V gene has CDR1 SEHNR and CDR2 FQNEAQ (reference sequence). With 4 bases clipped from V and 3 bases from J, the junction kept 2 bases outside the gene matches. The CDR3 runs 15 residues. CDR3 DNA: TGTGCCAGCAGCTCCGGGACAGGGGACACCGGGGAGCTGTTTTTT. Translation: CASSSGTGDTGELFF.

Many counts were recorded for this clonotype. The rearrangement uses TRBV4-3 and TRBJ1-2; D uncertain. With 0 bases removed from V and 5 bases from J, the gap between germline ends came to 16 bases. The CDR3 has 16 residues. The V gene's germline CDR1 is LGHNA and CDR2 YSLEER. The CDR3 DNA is TGCGCCAGCAGCCAAGATTTATGGGCAGGAGGTTATGGCTACACCTTC. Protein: CASSQDLWAGGYGYTF.

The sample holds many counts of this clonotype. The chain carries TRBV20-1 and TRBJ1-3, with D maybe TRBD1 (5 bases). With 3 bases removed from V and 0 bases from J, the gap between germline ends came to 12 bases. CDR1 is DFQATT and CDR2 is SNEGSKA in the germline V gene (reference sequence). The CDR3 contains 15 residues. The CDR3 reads CSASFGGYSGNTIYF. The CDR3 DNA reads TGCAGTGCTAGTTTTGGGGGTTACTCTGGAAACACCATATATTTT.

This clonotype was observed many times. The CDR3, as DNA: TGCAGTGCCGTCTACACGGGCCCGAGCTCACCCCTCCACTTT. Protein product: CSAVYTGPSSPLHF. The chain links TRBV20-1 to TRBJ1-6; D is unresolved. Germline-derived CDR1 and CDR2 are DFQATT and SNEGSKA (reference sequence). V was clipped by 6 bases and J by 10 bases, with 19 bases between them. The length of the CDR3 is 14 residues.

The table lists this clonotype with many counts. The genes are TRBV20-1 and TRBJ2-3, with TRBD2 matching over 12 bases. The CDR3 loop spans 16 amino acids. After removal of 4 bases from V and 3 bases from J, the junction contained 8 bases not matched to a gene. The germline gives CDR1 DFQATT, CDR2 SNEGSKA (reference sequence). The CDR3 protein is CSAIASGGAFTDTQYF. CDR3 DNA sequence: TGCAGTGCTATTGCTAGCGGGGGGGCTTTTACAGATACGCAGTATTTT.

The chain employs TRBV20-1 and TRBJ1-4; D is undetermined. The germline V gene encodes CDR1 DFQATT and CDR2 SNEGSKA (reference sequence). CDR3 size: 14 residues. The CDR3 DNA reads TGCAGGGCTCCTTCGTGGTCTTCTAATGAAAAACTGTTTTTT. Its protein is CRAPSWSSNEKLFF.

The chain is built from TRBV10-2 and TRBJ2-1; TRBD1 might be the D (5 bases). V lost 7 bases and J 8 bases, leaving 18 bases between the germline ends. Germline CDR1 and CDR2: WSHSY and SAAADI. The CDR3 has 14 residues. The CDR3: CASTTGWGVDEQFF. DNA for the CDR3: TGCGCCAGCACCACCGGGTGGGGCGTCGATGAGCAGTTCTTC.

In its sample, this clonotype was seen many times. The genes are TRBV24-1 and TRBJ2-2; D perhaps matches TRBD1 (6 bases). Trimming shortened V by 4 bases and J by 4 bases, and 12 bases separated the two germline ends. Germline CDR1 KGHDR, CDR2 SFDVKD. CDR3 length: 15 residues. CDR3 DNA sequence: TGTGCCACCAGTGACCAGGGGTCAGGCACCGGGGAGCTGTTTTTT. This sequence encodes CATSDQGSGTGELFF.

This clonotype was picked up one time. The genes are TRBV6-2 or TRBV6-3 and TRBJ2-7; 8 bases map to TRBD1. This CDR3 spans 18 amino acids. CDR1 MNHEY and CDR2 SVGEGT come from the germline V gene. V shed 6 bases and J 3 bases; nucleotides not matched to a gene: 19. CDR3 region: CASRTLGQGVKWDYEQYF. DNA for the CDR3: TGTGCCAGCAGAACACTTGGACAGGGTGTCAAATGGGACTACGAGCAGTACTTC.

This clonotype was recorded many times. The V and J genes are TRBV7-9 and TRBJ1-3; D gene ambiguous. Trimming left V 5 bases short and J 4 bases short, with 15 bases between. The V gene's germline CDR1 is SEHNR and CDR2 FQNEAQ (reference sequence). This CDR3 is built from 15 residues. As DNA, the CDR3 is TGTGCCAGCAGCCCGAAATTTAGAGTCGGAAACACCATATATTTT. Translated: CASSPKFRVGNTIYF.

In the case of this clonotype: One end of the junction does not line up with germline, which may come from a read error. The CDR3 loop is CTSSTNSGGASNEQFF. CDR3 DNA: TGTACCAGCAGCACCAATAGCGGGGGAGCCAGTAATGAGCAGTTCTTC. V usage is TRBV11-3 and J usage is TRBJ2-1, with 9 bases identical to TRBD2. The CDR3 has 16 amino acids. Germline V gene sequence: CDR1 SGHNT, CDR2 YENEEA.

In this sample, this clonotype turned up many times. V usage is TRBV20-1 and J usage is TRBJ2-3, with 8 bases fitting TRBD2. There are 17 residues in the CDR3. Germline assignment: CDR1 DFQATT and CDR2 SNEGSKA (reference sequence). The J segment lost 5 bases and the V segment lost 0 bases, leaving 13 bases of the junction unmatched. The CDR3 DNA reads TGCAGTGCTAGAGACCCGACCGGGACTAGTAGAAGAGATACGCAGTATTTT. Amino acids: CSARDPTGTSRRDTQYF.

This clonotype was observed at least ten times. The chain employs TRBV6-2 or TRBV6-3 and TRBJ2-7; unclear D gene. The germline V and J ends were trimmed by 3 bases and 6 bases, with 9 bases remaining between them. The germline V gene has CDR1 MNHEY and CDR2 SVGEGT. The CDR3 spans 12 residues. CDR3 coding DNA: TGTGCCAGCAGTTATATTCCGGGCGAGCAGTACTTC. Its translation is CASSYIPGEQYF.

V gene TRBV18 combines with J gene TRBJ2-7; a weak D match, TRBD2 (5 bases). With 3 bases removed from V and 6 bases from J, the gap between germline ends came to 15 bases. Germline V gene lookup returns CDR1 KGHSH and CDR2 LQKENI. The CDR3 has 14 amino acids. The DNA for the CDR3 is TGTGCCAGCTCACCCCGGACTGGGTCGGGCGAGCAGTACTTC. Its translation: CASSPRTGSGEQYF.

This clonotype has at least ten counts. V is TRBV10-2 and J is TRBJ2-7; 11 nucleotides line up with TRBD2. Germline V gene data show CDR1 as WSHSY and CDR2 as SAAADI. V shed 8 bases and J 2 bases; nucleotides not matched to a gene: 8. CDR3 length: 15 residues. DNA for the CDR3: TGCGCCAGCTCCGGGACTAGCGGCCTTCCCTACGAGCAGTACTTC. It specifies CASSGTSGLPYEQYF.

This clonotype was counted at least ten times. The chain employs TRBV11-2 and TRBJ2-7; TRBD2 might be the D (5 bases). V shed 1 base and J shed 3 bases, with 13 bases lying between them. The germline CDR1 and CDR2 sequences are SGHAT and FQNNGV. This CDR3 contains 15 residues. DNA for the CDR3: TGTGCCAGCAGCTTAGTTTCTGGACTCCACTACGAGCAGTACTTC. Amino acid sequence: CASSLVSGLHYEQYF.

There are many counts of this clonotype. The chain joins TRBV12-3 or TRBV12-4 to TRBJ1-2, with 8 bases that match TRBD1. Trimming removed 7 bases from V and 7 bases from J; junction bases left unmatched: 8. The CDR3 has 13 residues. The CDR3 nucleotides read TGTGCCAGCACCCTGACAGGGGCCGGTGGCTACACCTTC. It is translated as CASTLTGAGGYTF.

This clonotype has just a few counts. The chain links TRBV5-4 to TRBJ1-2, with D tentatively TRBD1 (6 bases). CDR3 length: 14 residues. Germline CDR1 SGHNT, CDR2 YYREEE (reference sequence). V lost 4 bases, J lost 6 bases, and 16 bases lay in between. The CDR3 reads CASSLTTGWDGYTF. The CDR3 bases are TGTGCCAGCAGCCTGACGACAGGCTGGGATGGCTACACCTTC.